This is a list of T cell receptor beta chains from one sample in a study of PD-1 blockade in classical Hodgkin lymphoma. The assay was immunoSEQ multiplex PCR, and TCRdb's table has in-frame clones only and misses some. The table lists under 95,000 clones, around 90% of them singletons. The material was peripheral blood mononuclear cells (PBMCs), obtained before the second cycle of nivolumab. The receptors here all came from a human donor with classical Hodgkin lymphoma. The CDR3 runs from the conserved cysteine through the conserved F or W. Each record gives: clone size, V gene, D gene, J gene, CDR3 protein, CDR3 DNA. A D gene is named only where the DNA matches it firmly. The size field is filled for only some rows; it gives once, few, many or a size class.

>-|TRBV6-4|-|TRBJ2-1
CASALESSYNEQFF
TGTGCCAGCGCGTTGGAGAGCTCCTACAATGAGCAGTTCTTC
>-|TRBV5-4|TRBD1|TRBJ2-7
CASSPVGRGLYEQYF
TGTGCCAGCAGCCCCGTCGGCAGGGGGCTTTACGAGCAGTACTTC
>-|TRBV5-1|-|TRBJ1-1
CASSAAGTFNTEAFF
TGCGCCAGCAGCGCGGCCGGGACATTTAACACTGAAGCTTTCTTT
>-|TRBV11-2|-|TRBJ2-2
CASSLGLLGTGELFF
TGTGCCAGCAGCTTAGGTTTATTGGGCACCGGGGAGCTGTTTTTT
>-|TRBV19|TRBD2|TRBJ2-5
CASSIGGLAGSQETQYF
TGTGCCAGTAGTATAGGGGGACTAGCGGGAAGCCAAGAGACCCAGTACTTC
>-|TRBV30|-|TRBJ2-2
CAWSPPRPTGGELFF
TGTGCCTGGAGTCCACCCAGACCGACCGGCGGGGAGCTGTTTTTT
>once|TRBV9|-|TRBJ1-3
CASSVVAGGNTIYF
TGTGCCAGCAGCGTAGTGGCAGGGGGAAACACCATATATTTT
>-|TRBV10-3|TRBD1|TRBJ1-3
CAITRDRGPSGNTIYF
TGTGCCATCACGCGGGACAGGGGACCCTCTGGAAACACCATATATTTT
>-|TRBV30|-|TRBJ2-7
CAWSVRISPYEQYF
TGTGCCTGGAGCGTAAGAATCTCTCCCTACGAGCAGTACTTC
>-|TRBV6-1|-|TRBJ2-3
CATIVEVSPTDTQYF
TGTGCCACCATAGTGGAAGTCAGTCCCACAGATACGCAGTATTTT
>-|TRBV5-6|-|TRBJ2-7
CASSSGGMNEQYF
TGTGCCAGCAGCTCAGGAGGGATGAACGAGCAGTACTTC
>-|TRBV27|-|TRBJ2-1
CASSPQFTGTEQFF
TGTGCCAGCAGTCCCCAGTTTACCGGGACAGAGCAGTTCTTC
>-|TRBV18|TRBD1|TRBJ2-1
CASSPPGTGYNEQFF
TGTGCCAGCTCACCGCCGGGGACAGGGTACAATGAGCAGTTCTTC
>-|TRBV29-1|-|TRBJ2-7
CSVGGSTPYEQYF
TGCAGCGTTGGGGGGAGTACCCCCTACGAGCAGTACTTC
>-|TRBV27|TRBD1|TRBJ1-2
CASSFGTGGALDGYTF
TGTGCCAGCAGTTTCGGGACAGGGGGCGCGTTGGATGGCTACACCTTC
>-|TRBV29-1|TRBD2|TRBJ2-2
CSVVTSGRAGTGELFF
TGCAGCGTTGTGACTAGCGGGAGGGCCGGCACCGGGGAGCTGTTTTTT
>-|TRBV28|TRBD2|TRBJ2-7
CASSAATSGILYEQYF
TGTGCCAGCAGTGCCGCGACTAGCGGGATTCTCTACGAGCAGTACTTC
>once|TRBV27|-|TRBJ2-5
CASSPEYLAYQETQYF
TGTGCCAGCAGCCCAGAATATCTAGCGTATCAAGAGACCCAGTACTTC
>-|TRBV10-3|TRBD1|TRBJ2-5
CATKTGTAQETQYF
TGTGCCACCAAAACCGGGACAGCCCAAGAGACCCAGTACTTC
>-|TRBV5-1|TRBD2|TRBJ2-3
CASSRVPLAGVSDTQYF
TGCGCCAGCAGCCGCGTGCCCCTAGCGGGAGTTTCAGATACGCAGTATTTT
>-|TRBV5-1|TRBD1|TRBJ1-1
CASSLKSGTGNTEAFF
TGCGCCAGCAGCTTAAAATCCGGGACAGGGAACACTGAAGCTTTCTTT
>-|TRBV18|TRBD2|TRBJ2-3
CASSPTRRGGRIDTQYF
TGTGCCAGCTCACCGACACGACGCGGCGGGAGAATTGATACGCAGTATTTT
>few|TRBV7-3|-|TRBJ1-5
CASSSPGREQPQHF
TGTGCCAGCAGCTCCCCAGGGCGGGAACAGCCCCAGCATTTT